This T cell receptor beta chain came from a study of Graves' ophthalmopathy and Graves' hyperthyroidism. Amplification of the TCR beta CDR3 regions used RNA transcripts (as template). After a first-round RT-PCR with HTBI primers, a second-round multiplex PCR was run. TCRdb re-called the multiplex PCR reads with MiXCR, one entry per CDR3 protein. In the table there are hundreds of thousands of distinct CDR3 sequences, 15% to 17% of which are singletons. A remark on this clonotype: This sequence may be a read error, since a much larger clone differs from it by one base.

This CDR3 region has 14 residues. CDR1 and CDR2 (germline): SGHRS, YFSETQ. Ineligible for inclusion were patients with other autoimmune diseases, uncontrolled infections, pregnancy or lactation. The diagnostic workup employed clinical symptoms, serum thyroxine, TRAb, thyroid ultrasound and orbital computed tomography. PBMCs stemmed from over 8.5 ml of fresh peripheral blood. Sequenced: peripheral blood. V usage is TRBV5-1 and J usage is TRBJ2-7; TRBD1 might be the D (6 bases). The TCR was taken from a young woman with stable Graves' hyperthyroidism. The chain's CDR3 is CASCLDRFSYEQYF. The CDR3 DNA sequence: TGCGCCAGCTGCTTAGACAGGTTCTCCTACGAGCAGTACTTC.